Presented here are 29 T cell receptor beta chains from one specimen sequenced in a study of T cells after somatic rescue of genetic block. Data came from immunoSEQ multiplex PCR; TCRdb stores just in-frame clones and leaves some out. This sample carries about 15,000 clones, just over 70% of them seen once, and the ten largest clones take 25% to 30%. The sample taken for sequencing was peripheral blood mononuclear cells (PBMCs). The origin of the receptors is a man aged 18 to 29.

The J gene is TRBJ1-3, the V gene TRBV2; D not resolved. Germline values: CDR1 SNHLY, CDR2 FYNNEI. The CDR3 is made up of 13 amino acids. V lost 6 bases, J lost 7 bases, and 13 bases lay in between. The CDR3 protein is CASSRHAANTIYF. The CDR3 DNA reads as TGTGCCAGCAGCCGGCACGCTGCCAACACCATATATTTT.

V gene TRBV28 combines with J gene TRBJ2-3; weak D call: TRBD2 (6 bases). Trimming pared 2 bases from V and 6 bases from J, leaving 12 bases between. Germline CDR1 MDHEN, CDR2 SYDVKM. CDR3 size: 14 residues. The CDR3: CASSLGGIQDTQYF. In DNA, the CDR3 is TGTGCCAGCAGTTTAGGAGGGATACAGGATACGCAGTATTTT.

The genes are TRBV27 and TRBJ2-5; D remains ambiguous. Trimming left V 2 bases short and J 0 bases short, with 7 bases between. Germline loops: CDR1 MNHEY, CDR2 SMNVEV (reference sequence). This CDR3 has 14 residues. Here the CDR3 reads CASSLRTDQETQYF. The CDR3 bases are TGTGCCAGCAGTTTAAGGACGGACCAAGAGACCCAGTACTTC.

The CDR3 here is CASSVQKGNQPQHF. CDR3 nucleotides: TGTGCCAGCAGTGTTCAGAAGGGCAATCAGCCCCAGCATTTT. The gene calls are TRBV6-6 and TRBJ1-5; D ambiguous. The CDR3 is 14 residues long. V was trimmed by 5 bases and J by 2 bases, leaving 10 bases between them. Germline V gene data show CDR1 as MNHNY and CDR2 as SVGAGI (reference sequence).

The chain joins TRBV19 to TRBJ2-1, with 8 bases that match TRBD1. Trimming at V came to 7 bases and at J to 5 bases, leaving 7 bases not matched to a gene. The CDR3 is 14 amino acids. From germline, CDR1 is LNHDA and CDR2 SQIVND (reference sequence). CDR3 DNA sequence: TGTGCCAGTAAAGGCAGGGGGCGCGACAATGAGCAGTTCTTC. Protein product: CASKGRGRDNEQFF.

CDR3 in amino acids: CASSLYGTEKLFF. The CDR3, as DNA: TGTGCCAGCAGCTTATATGGGACTGAAAAACTGTTTTTT. This chain joins TRBV7-9 and TRBJ1-4, with D possibly matching TRBD1 (5 bases). V was cut by 2 bases and J by 7 bases, with 8 bases left in between. Germline CDR1 SEHNR, CDR2 FQNEAQ (reference sequence). The CDR3 loop spans 13 amino acids.

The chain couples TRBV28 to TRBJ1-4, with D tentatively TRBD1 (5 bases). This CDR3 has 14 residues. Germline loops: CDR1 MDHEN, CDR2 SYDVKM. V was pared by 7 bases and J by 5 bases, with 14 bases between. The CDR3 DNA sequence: TGTGCCAGCAAAATGATCCGGGGGAATGAAAAACTGTTTTTT. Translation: CASKMIRGNEKLFF.

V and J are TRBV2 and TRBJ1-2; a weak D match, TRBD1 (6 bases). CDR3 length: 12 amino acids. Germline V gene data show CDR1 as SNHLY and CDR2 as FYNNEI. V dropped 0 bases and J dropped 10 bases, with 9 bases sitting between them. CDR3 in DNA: TGTGCCAGCAGTGAAGCCTACAGGGACTACACCTTC. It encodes CASSEAYRDYTF. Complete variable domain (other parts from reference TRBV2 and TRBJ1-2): EPEVTQTPSHQVTQMGQEVILRCVPISNHLYFYWYRQILGQKVEFLVSFYNNEISEKSEIFDDQFSVERPDGSNFTLKIRSTKLEDSAMYFCASSEAYRDYTFGSGTRLTVV.

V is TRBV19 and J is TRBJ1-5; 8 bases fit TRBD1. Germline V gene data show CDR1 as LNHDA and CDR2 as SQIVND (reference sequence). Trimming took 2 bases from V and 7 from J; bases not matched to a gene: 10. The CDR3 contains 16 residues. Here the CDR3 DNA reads TGTGCCAGTAGTATAACGACAGGGGCCTTAAGACAGCCCCAGCATTTT. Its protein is CASSITTGALRQPQHF.

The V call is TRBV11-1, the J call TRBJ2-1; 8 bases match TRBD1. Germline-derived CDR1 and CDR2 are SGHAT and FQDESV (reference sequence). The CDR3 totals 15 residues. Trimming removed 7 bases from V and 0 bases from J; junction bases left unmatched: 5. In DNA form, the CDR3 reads TGTGCCAGCAAGGGGGGACAGGACTCCTACAATGAGCAGTTCTTC. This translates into CASKGGQDSYNEQFF. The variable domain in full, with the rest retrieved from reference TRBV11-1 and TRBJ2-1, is EAEVAQSPRYKITEKSQAVAFWCDPISGHATLYWYRQILGQGPELLVQFQDESVVDDSQLPKDRFSAERLKGVDSTLKIQPAELGDSAMYLCASKGGQDSYNEQFFGPGTRLTVL.

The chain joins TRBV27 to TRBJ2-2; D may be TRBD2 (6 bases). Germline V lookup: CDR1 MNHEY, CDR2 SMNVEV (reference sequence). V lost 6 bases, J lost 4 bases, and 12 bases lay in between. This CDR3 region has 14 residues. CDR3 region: CASRVWGGTGELFF. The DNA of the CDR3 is TGTGCCAGCAGAGTATGGGGAGGCACCGGGGAGCTGTTTTTT.

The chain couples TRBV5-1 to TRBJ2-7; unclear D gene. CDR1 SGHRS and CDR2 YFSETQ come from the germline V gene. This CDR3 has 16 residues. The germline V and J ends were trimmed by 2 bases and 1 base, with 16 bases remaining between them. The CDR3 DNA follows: TGCGCCAGCAGCTTAAGATTAACTCTAGGATCCTACGAGCAGTACTTC. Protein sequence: CASSLRLTLGSYEQYF.

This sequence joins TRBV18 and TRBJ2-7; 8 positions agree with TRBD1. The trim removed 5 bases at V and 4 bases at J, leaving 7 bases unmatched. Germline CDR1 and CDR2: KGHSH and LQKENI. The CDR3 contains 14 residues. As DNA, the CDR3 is TGTGCCAGCTCAGGGGGCAGGGGGCTATACGAGCAGTACTTC. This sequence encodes CASSGGRGLYEQYF.

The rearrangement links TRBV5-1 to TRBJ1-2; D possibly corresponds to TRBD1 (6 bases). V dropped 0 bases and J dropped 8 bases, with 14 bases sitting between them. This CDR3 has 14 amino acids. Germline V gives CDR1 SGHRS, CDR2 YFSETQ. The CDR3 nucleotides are TGCGCCAGCAGCTTGGCCGGGACACTGGGCGGCTACACCTTC. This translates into CASSLAGTLGGYTF.

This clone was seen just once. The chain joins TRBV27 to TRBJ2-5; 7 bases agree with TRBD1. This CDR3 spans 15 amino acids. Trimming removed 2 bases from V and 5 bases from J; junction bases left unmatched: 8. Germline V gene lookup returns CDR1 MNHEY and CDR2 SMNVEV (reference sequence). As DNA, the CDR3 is TGTGCCAGCAGTTTACGGAACAGGGGATGGGAGACCCAGTACTTC. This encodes CASSLRNRGWETQYF.

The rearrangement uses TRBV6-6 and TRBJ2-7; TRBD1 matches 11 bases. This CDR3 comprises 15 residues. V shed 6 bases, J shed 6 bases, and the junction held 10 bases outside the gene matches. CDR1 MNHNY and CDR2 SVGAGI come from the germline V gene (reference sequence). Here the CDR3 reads CASSYSDRGPGEQYF. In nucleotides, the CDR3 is TGTGCCAGCAGCTATTCGGACAGGGGGCCAGGCGAGCAGTACTTC.

DNA of the CDR3: TGTGCCAGCAGTGAATCACAAATCGGACGAGAGACCCAGTACTTC. Its protein product is CASSESQIGRETQYF. The chain couples TRBV2 to TRBJ2-5; no clear D. Germline lookup yields CDR1 SNHLY and CDR2 FYNNEI. V was clipped by 2 bases and J by 4 bases, with 14 bases between them. This CDR3 region has 15 residues.

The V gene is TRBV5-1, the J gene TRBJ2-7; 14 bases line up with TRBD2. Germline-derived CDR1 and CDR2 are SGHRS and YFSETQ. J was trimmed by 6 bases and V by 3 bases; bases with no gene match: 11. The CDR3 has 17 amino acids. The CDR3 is CASSSDLPTSGRGEQYF. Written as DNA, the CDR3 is TGCGCCAGCAGCTCCGACTTACCGACTAGCGGGAGGGGCGAGCAGTACTTC.

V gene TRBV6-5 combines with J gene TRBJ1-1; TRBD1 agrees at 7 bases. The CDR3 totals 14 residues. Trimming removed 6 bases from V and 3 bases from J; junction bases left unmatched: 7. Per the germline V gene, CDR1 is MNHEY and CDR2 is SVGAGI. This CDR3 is CASRPGQVDTEAFF. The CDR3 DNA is TGTGCCAGCAGGCCCGGACAGGTAGACACTGAAGCTTTCTTT.

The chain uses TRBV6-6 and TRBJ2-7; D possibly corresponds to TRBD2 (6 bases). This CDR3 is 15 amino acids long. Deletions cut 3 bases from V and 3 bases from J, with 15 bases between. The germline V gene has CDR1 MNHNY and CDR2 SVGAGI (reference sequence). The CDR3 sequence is CASSYGGTSFYEQYF. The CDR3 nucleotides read TGTGCCAGCAGTTATGGCGGGACCAGCTTCTACGAGCAGTACTTC.

The CDR3 DNA reads TGTGCCAGCAGCCCCGGGACAGGGACCTACGAGCAGTACTTC. Protein product: CASSPGTGTYEQYF. The rearrangement uses TRBV7-9 and TRBJ2-7, with 9 positions matching TRBD1. The CDR3 has 14 amino acids. Germline loops: CDR1 SEHNR, CDR2 FQNEAQ (reference sequence). V dropped 5 bases and J dropped 2; count of bases not matched to a gene: 4.

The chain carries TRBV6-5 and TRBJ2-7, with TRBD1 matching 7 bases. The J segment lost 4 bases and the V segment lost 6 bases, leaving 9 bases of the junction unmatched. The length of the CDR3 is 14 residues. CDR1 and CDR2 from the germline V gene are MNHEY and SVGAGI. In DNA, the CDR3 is TGTGCCAGCAGGACCGGGACAGTACCTTACGAGCAGTACTTC. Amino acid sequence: CASRTGTVPYEQYF.

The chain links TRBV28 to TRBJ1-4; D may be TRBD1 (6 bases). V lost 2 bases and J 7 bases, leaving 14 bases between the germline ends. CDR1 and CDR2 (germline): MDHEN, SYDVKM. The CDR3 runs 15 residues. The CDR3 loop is CASSLGGRVGEKLFF. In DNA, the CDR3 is TGTGCCAGCAGTTTAGGGGGCAGGGTGGGTGAAAAACTGTTTTTT.

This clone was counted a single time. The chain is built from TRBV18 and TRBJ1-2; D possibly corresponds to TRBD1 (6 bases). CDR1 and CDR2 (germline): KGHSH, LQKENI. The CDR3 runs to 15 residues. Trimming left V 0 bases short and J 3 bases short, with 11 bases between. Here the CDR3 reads CASSPPQGKDYGYTF. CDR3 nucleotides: TGTGCCAGCTCACCACCCCAGGGGAAGGACTATGGCTACACCTTC.

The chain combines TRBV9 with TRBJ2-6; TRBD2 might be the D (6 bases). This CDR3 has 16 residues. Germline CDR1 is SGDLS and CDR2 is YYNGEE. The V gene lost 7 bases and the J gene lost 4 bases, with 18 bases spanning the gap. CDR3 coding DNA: TGTGCCAGCTCCTTAGTGGGAGGAACGGGGGCCAACGTCCTGACTTTC. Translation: CASSLVGGTGANVLTF.

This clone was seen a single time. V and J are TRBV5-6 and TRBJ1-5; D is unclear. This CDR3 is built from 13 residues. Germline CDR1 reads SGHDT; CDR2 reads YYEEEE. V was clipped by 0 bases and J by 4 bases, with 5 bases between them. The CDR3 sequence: CASSLGSNQPQHF. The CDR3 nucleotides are TGTGCCAGCAGCTTGGGATCGAATCAGCCCCAGCATTTT. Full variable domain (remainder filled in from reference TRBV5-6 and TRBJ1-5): DAGVTQSPTHLIKTRGQQVTLRCSPKSGHDTVSWYQQALGQGPQFIFQYYEEEERQRGNFPDRFSGHQFPNYSSELNVNALLLGDSALYLCASSLGSNQPQHFGDGTRLSIL.

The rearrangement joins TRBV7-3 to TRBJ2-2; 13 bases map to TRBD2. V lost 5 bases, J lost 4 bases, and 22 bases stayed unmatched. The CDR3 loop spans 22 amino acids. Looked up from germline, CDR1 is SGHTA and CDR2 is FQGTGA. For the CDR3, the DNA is TGTGCCAGCAGCCCCTTCCGCTCACTAGCGGGGGGGCAGGATCGAGGCACCGGGGAGCTGTTTTTT. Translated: CASSPFRSLAGGQDRGTGELFF.

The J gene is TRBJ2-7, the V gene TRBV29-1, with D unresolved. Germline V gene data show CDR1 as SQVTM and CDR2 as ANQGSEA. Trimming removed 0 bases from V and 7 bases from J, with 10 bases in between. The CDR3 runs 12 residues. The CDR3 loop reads CSVEESAVEQYF. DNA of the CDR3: TGCAGCGTTGAAGAGTCAGCCGTGGAGCAGTACTTC.

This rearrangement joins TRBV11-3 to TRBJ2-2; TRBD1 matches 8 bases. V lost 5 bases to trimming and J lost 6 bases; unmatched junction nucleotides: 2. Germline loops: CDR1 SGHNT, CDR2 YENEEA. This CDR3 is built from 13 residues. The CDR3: CASSQQGAGELFF. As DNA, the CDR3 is TGTGCCAGCAGCCAACAGGGGGCCGGGGAGCTGTTTTTT.